A selection of T cell receptor beta chains follows, all from one sample in a study of OX40 agonist ivuxolimab in advanced cancers. The assay was immunoSEQ multiplex PCR, and TCRdb's table has in-frame clones only and misses some. The sample records 50,000 to 65,000 clones, roughly 88% being singletons. Sequenced material: CD4+ or CD8+ T cells sorted from blood, taken in a trial of the OX40 agonist ivuxolimab. Receptor source: an adult with an advanced solid tumor such as melanoma, head and neck, liver or kidney cancer. Both conserved end residues are part of each CDR3. The D gene is left open where the match is weak. The listing skips clone size in some rows; elsewhere it reads once, few, many or a size class.

v_call	d_call	clone_size	j_call	cdr3_nt	cdr3_aa
TRBV5-1	.	.	TRBJ1-4	TGCGCCAGCAGCTTGGCGGTAGGCGATGAAAAACTGTTTTTT	CASSLAVGDEKLFF
TRBV14	.	.	TRBJ2-5	TGTGCCAGCAGCCAAGGGGGTAGTTCATTAGAGGCCCAGTACTTC	CASSQGGSSLEAQYF
TRBV19	TRBD1	once	TRBJ2-7	TGTGCCAGTCAGAAGGGGGCAGGGGTATCCTACGAGCAGTACTTC	CASQKGAGVSYEQYF
TRBV7-2	TRBD1	.	TRBJ1-5	TGTGCCAGCAGCCAGACAGGGGGCAACAATCAGCCCCAGCATTTT	CASSQTGGNNQPQHF
TRBV6-4	.	.	TRBJ1-1	TGTGCCAGCAGTAACGGTGCGTTCACTGAAGCTTTCTTT	CASSNGAFTEAFF
TRBV5-1	.	.	TRBJ2-7	TGCGCCAGCAGCTTAGGGTACGGGACCAGGGACTACGAGCAGTACTTC	CASSLGYGTRDYEQYF
TRBV11-3	.	.	TRBJ2-2	TGTGCCAGCAGCAGCCGGTCCGAGAATACCGGGGAGCTGTTTTTT	CASSSRSENTGELFF
TRBV19	TRBD1	few	TRBJ1-3	TGTGCCAGTAGCCCAATCGGGACAGGATTATTCTCTGGAAACACCATATATTTT	CASSPIGTGLFSGNTIYF
TRBV2	.	.	TRBJ1-5	TGTGCCAGCGGATGGGGGGCGGCGGGTCAGCCCCAGCATTTT	CASGWGAAGQPQHF
TRBV11-2	.	.	TRBJ1-1	TGTGCCAGCAGCTCCTCCGACAGGTCGAACACTGAAGCTTTCTTT	CASSSSDRSNTEAFF
TRBV7-2	TRBD2	.	TRBJ2-1	TGTGCCAGCAGCTTAGTAATTAGCGGGGGGGCACTGAATGAGCAGTTCTTC	CASSLVISGGALNEQFF
TRBV27	TRBD2	.	TRBJ2-3	TGTGCCAGCAGTGGACTAGCGGGGAGCACAGATACGCAGTATTTT	CASSGLAGSTDTQYF
TRBV12-2	.	.	TRBJ1-4	TGTGCAAGTCGCTTAGCCGGGGTTAGGGAAAAACTGTTTTTT	CASRLAGVREKLFF
TRBV19	TRBD1	few	TRBJ1-1	TGTGCCAGTAGTTTGACAGGGGCGAGGGCGAACACTGAAGCTTTCTTT	CASSLTGARANTEAFF
TRBV6-5	.	.	TRBJ2-6	TGTGCCAGCGGAAGCCAGGGGGGGGCCAACGTCCTGACTTTC	CASGSQGGANVLTF
TRBV19	.	.	TRBJ1-2	TGTGCCAGTAGTATTCCGCAGGGCTATGGCTACACCTTC	CASSIPQGYGYTF